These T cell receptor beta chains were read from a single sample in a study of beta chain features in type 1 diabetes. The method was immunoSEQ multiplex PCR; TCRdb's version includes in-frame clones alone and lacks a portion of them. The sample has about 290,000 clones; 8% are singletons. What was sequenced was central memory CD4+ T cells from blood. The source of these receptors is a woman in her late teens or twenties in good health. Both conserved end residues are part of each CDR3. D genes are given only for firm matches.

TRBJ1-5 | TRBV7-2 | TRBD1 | CASSSDRGAQPQHF
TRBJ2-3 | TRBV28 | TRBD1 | CASSLIQGPDTQYF
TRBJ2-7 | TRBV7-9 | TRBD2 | CASSWAGTSSSEQYF
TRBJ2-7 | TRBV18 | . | CASSLLTGAHEQYF
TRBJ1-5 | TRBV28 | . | CASGTQGFQPQHF
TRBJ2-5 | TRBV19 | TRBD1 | CASGQGLQETQYF
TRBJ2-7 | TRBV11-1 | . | CASSPPWGYEQYF
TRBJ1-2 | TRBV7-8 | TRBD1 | CASSLWTGGNYGYTF
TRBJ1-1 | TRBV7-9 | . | CASSLITVDTEAFF
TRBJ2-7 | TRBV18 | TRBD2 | CASSPIAGTTYEQYF
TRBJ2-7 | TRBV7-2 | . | CASSNRGRSYEQYF
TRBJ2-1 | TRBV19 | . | CATLTKGVQAGYNEQFF
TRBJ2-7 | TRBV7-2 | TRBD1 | CASSPRTGIQYF
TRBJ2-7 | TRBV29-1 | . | CSVAGQASYEQYF
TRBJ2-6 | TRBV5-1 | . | CASSLGGGGGNSGANVLTF
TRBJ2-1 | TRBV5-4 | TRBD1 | CASSLGGTGNEQFF
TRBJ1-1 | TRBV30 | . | CAWSGRRAFF
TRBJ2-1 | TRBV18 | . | CASSPRGSQGSEQFF
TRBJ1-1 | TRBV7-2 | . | CASSLRRGMNTEAFF
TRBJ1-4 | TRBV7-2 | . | CASSPTGKGEKLFF
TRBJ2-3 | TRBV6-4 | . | CASSGGADTDTQYF
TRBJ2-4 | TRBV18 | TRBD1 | CASSPPITGMTGGMAKNIQYF
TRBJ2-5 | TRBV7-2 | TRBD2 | CASSRSSGEETQYF
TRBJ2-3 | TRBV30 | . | CAWSPIPTLADTQYF
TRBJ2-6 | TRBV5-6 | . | CASSGGGAGANVLTF
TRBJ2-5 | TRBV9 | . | CASSVGDGETQYF
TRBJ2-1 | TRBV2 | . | CASSGQRAGEQFF
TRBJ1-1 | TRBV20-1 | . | CSAFRGESAFF
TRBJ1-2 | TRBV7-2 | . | CASSRPGVPSYGYTF
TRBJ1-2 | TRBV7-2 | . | CASSYPSDRNYGYTF
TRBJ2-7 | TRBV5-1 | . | CASSFDPTESGYEQYF
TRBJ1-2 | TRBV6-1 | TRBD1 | CASSEAHDRGNYGYTF
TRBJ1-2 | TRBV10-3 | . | CAISEGQHYYGYTF
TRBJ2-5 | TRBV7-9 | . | CASSRPGRQETQYF
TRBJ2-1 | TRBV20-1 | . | CSARRVHEQFF
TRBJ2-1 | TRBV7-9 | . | CASSLEGQFSYNEQFF
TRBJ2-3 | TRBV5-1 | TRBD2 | CASSLALAGADTQYF
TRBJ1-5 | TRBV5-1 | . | CASSLGDPKVQPQHF
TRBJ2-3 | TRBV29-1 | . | CSHRSPSTDTQYF
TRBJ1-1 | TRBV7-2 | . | CASSFLGGTEAFF
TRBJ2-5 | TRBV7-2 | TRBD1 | CASSLNRGKGETQYF